This TCR beta chain was documented in a study of beta chain features in type 1 diabetes. Study-level findings and limits: There was no resolution here of whether HLA type influences TCRB rearrangement.

Trimming took 5 bases from V and 1 from J; bases not matched to a gene: 5. The CDR3 runs 15 residues. Germline-derived CDR1 and CDR2 are SGHTA and FQGNSA. Since all of the isolated RNA was reverse transcribed, expressed TCRB transcripts were what got sequenced. Some clones are missing from TCRdb's copy, which holds only in-frame ones; the method was immunoSEQ multiplex PCR. In the table there are over 300,000 clones, less than 9.5% of which are singletons. This clone was seen more than once but under ten times. Its specificity is unknown. The chain couples TRBV7-2 to TRBJ2-3, with 8 bases aligning to TRBD2. Sequencing was carried out using central memory CD4+ T cells from blood. This receptor was taken from a woman aged 18-29 years in good health. The CDR3 DNA is TGTGCCAGCAGCGAGACTAGCGTTGGCACAGATACGCAGTATTTT. Translating gives CASSETSVGTDTQYF.